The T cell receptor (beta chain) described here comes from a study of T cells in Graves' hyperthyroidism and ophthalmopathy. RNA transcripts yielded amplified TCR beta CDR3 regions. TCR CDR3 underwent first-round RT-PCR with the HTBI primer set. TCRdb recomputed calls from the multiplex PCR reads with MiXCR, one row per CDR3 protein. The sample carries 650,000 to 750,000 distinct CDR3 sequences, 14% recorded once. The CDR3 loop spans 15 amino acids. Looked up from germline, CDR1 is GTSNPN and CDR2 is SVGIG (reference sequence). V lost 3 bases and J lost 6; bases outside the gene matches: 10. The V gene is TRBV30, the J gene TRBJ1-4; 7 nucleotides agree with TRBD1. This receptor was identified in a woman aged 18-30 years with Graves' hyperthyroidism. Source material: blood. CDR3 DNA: TGTGCCTGGAGCCTCAGACAGGGAGATGATGAAAAACTGTTTTTT. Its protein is CAWSLRQGDDEKLFF.